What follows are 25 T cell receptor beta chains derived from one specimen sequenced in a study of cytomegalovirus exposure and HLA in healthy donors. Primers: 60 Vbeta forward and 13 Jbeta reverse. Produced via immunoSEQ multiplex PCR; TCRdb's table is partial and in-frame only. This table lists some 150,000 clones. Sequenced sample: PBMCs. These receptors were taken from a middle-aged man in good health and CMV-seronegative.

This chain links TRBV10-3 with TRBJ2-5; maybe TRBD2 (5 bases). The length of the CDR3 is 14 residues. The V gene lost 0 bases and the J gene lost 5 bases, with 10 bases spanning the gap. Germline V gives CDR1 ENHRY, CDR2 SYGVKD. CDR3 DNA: TGTGCCATCAGTGAGTCTGGTAGCGAGGAGACCCAGTACTTC. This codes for CAISESGSEETQYF.

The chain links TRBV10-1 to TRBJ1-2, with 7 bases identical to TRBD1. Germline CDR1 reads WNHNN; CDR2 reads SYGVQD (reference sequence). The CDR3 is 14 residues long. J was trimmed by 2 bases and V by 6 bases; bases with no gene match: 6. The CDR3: CASRGQPTNYGYTF. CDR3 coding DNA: TGCGCCAGCAGGGGACAGCCCACCAACTATGGCTACACCTTC.

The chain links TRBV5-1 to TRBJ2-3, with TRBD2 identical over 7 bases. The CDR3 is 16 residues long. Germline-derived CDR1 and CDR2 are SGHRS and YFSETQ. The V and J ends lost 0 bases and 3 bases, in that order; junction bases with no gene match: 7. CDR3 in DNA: TGCGCCAGCAGCTTGGCGTCGGGCGGGGGTACAGATACGCAGTATTTT. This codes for CASSLASGGGTDTQYF.

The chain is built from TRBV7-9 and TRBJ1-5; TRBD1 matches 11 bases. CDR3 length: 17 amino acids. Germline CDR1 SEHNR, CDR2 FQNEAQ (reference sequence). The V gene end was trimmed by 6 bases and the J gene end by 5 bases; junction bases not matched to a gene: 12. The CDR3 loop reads CASSPRGQGGGHQPQHF. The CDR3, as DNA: TGTGCCAGCAGTCCAAGGGGACAGGGGGGTGGCCATCAGCCCCAGCATTTT.

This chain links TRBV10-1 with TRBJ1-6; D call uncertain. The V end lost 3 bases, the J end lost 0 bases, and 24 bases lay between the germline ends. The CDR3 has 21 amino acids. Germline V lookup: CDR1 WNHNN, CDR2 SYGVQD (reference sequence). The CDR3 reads CASSDGRTTPRSSSYNSPLHF. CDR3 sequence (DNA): TGCGCCAGCAGTGACGGGCGGACTACCCCCAGATCCAGCTCCTATAATTCACCCCTCCACTTT.

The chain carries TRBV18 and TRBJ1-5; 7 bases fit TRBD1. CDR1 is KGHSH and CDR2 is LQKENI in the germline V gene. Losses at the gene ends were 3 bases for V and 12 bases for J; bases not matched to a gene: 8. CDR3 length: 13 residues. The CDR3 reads CASSPLPDRLQHF. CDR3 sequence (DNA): TGTGCCAGCTCACCGCTGCCGGACAGGCTCCAGCATTTT.

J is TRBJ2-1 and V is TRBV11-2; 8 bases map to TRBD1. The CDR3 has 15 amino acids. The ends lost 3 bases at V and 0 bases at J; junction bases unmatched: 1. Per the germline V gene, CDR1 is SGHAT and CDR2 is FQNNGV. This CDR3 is CASSLDRASYNEQFF. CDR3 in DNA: TGTGCCAGCAGCTTGGACAGGGCCTCCTACAATGAGCAGTTCTTC.

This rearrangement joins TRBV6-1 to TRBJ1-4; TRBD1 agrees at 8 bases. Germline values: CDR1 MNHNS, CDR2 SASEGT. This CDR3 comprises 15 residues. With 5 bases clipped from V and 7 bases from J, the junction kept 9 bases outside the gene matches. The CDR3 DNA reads TGTGCCAGCAGTCCAGGGGGCGCAGGTAGTGAAAAACTGTTTTTT. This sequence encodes CASSPGGAGSEKLFF.

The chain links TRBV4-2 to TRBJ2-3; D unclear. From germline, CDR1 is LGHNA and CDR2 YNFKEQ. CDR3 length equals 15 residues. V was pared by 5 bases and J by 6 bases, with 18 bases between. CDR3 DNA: TGTGCCAGCAGCGCCAAAGCGTCGGGTGACGATACGCAGTATTTT. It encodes CASSAKASGDDTQYF.

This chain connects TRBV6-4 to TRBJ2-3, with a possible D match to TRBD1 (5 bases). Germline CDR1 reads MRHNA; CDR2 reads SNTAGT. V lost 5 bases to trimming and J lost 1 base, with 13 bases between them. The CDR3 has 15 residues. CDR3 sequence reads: CASSIGHQGTDTQYF. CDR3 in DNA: TGTGCCAGCAGTATAGGACACCAAGGCACAGATACGCAGTATTTT.

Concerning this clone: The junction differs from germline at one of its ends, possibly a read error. The CDR3 DNA is TGTGCCAGTAGTTCTCGGACAGGCCCGACCCATTTC. Translated, it gives CASSSRTGPTHF. V and J are TRBV19 and TRBJ2-7, with 7 positions matching TRBD1. This CDR3 contains 12 residues. The V gene's germline CDR1 is LNHDA and CDR2 SQIVND (reference sequence).

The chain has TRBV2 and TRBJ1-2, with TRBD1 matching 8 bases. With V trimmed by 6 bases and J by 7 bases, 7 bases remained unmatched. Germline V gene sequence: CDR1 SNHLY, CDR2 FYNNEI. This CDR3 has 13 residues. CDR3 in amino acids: CASSGQGFGGYTF. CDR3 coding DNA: TGTGCCAGCAGCGGACAGGGTTTTGGTGGCTACACCTTC.

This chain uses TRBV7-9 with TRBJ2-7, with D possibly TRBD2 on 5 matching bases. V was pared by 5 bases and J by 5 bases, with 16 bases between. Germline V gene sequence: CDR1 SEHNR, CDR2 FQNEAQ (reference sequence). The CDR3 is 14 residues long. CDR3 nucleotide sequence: TGTGCCAGCAGCCGGGAAATCCCGCCCGACGAGCAGTACTTC. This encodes CASSREIPPDEQYF.

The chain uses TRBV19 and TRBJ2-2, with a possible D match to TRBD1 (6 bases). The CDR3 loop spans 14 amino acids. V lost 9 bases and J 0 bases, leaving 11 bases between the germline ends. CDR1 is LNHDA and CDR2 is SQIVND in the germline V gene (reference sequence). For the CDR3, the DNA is TGTGCCAGCAAGGACAGTTCGAACACCGGGGAGCTGTTTTTT. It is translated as CASKDSSNTGELFF.

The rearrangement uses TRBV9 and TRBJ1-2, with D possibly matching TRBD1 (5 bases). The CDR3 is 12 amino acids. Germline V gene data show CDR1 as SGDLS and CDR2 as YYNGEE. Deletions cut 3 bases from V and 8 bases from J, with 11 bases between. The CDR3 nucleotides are TGTGCCAGCAGCGGCCCCGGGGGAGGCTACACCTTC. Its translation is CASSGPGGGYTF.

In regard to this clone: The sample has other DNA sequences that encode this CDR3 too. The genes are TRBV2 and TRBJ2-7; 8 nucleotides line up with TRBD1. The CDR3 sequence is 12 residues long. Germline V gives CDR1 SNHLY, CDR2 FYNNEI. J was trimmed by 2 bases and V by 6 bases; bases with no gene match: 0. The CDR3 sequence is CASRGQAYEQYF. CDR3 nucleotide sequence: TGTGCCAGCAGGGGACAGGCCTACGAGCAGTACTTC. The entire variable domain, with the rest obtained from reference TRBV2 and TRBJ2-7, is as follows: EPEVTQTPSHQVTQMGQEVILRCVPISNHLYFYWYRQILGQKVEFLVSFYNNEISEKSEIFDDQFSVERPDGSNFTLKIRSTKLEDSAMYFCASRGQAYEQYFGPGTRLTVT.

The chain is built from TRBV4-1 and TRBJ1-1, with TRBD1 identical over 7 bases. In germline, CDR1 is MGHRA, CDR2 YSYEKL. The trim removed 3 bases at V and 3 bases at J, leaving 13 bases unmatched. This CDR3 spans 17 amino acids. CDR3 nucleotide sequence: TGCGCCAGCAGCCACCCCATGACAGGGAAGGGGGACACTGAAGCTTTCTTT. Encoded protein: CASSHPMTGKGDTEAFF.

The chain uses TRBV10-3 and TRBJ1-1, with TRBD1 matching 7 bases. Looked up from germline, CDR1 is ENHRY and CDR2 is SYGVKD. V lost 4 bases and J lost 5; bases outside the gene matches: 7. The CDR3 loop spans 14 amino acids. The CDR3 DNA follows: TGTGCCATCAGTGTGACGACAGGGCGGACTGAAGCTTTCTTT. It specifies CAISVTTGRTEAFF.

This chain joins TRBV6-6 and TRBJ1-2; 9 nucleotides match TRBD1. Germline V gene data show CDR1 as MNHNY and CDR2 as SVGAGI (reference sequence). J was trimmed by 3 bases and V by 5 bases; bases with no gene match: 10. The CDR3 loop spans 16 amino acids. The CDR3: CASSGTGSGGYYGYTF. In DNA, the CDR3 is TGTGCCAGCAGTGGGACAGGGTCCGGCGGGTACTATGGCTACACCTTC.

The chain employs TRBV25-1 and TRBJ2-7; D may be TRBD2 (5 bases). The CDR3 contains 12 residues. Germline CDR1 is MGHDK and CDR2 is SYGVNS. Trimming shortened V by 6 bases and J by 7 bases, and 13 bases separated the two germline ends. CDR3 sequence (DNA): TGTGCCAGCAGATCCGACGGGGAGGAGCAGTACTTC. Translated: CASRSDGEEQYF.

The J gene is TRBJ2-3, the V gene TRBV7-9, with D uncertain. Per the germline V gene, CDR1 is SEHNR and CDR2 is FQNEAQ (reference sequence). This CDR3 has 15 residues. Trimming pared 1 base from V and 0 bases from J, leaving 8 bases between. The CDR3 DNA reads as TGTGCCAGCAGCTTAGGTGTAACTAGCACAGATACGCAGTATTTT. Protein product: CASSLGVTSTDTQYF. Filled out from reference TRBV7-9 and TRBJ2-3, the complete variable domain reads DTGVSQNPRHKITKRGQNVTFRCDPISEHNRLYWYRQTLGQGPEFLTYFQNEAQLEKSRLLSDRFSAERPKGSFSTLEIQRTEQGDSAMYLCASSLGVTSTDTQYFGPGTRLTVL.

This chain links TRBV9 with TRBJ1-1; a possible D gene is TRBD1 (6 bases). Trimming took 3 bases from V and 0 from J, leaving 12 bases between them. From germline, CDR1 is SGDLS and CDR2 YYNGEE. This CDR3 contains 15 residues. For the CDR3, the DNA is TGTGCCAGCAGCGCAACAGGGATTATGAACACTGAAGCTTTCTTT. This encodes CASSATGIMNTEAFF.

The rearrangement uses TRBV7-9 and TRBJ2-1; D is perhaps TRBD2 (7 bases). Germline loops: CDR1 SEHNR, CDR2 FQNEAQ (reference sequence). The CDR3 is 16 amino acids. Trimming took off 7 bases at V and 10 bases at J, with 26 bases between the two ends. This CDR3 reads CASTTARGGGAIEQFF. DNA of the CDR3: TGTGCCAGCACAACCGCCAGGGGAGGGGGGGCCATCGAGCAGTTCTTC.

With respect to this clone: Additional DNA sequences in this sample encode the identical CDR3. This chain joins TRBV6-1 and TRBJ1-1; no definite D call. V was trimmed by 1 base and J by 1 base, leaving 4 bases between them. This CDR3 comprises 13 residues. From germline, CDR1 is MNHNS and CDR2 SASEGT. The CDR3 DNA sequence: TGTGCCAGCAGTGAAGGCAGGAACACTGAAGCTTTCTTT. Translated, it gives CASSEGRNTEAFF.

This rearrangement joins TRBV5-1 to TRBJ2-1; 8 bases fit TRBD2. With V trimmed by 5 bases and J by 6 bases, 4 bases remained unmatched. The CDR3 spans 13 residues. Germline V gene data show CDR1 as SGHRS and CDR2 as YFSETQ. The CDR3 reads CASSTGGFNEQFF. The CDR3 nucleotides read TGCGCCAGCAGTACGGGGGGGTTCAATGAGCAGTTCTTC.